This TCR beta chain was identified during a study of blood T cell repertoires in COVID-19. Study information: Specimens from acute and convalescent COVID-19 originated in the United States, Italy and Spain. PBMCs, B-cell-depleted T cells, or T cells provided the cDNA or gDNA that made up the material.

Germline V lookup: CDR1 SGHAT, CDR2 FQNNGV. Trimming removed 5 bases at V and 2 bases at J, with 19 bases between. The CDR3 runs 18 residues. How the authors handled the data: Reference gene primers were amplified, and this amplification served to estimate nucleated cell counts. Using immunoSEQ multiplex PCR, the repertoire was profiled, and TCRdb retains in-frame clones only, with some absent. That table gives V, J and clone size, and the DNA gave D and trimming. Among over 100,000 clones listed, 85% to 90% were seen once. This TCR was sampled from a man between 45 and 60 years old with active COVID-19. The V and J genes are TRBV11-2 and TRBJ2-6, with D unresolved. The specimen was peripheral blood. The CDR3 region is CASSTRRPQVAGANVLTF. The CDR3, as DNA: TGTGCCAGCAGCACGAGACGGCCTCAGGTAGCTGGGGCCAACGTCCTGACTTTC.